The rows below give T cell receptor beta chains drawn from one sample of a study of cytomegalovirus exposure and HLA in healthy donors. This table comes from immunoSEQ multiplex PCR, and its TCRdb copy is limited to in-frame clones, with some not included. The table shows about 180,000 clones, with around 80% occurring only once. Sample: PBMCs. All receptors come from a woman aged 55-75 years in good health and CMV-seropositive. The CDR3 runs from the conserved cysteine through the conserved F or W. The D gene is left open where the match is weak. Some rows have no size entry. The others give once, few or many, or a class for an expanded clone.

clone size | D gene | J gene | V gene | CDR3 DNA | CDR3 protein
- | TRBD1 | TRBJ2-5 | TRBV7-8 | TGTGCCAGCAGCTTAGGGACAGGGTTGGAGACCCAGTACTTC | CASSLGTGLETQYF
- | - | TRBJ1-5 | TRBV28 | TGTGCCAGCAGGCTCGCGGGGGCAGTATATCAGCCCCAGCATTTT | CASRLAGAVYQPQHF
- | TRBD1 | TRBJ1-2 | TRBV6-5 | TGTGCCAGCAGTTACGGACAGGGGTTTTATGGCTACACCTTC | CASSYGQGFYGYTF
- | - | TRBJ1-5 | TRBV4-2 | TGTGCCAGCAGCCAAGGGGGTGGGGATTGGTCAGGGAGCAATCAGCCCCAGCATTTT | CASSQGGGDWSGSNQPQHF
- | TRBD1 | TRBJ1-2 | TRBV30 | TGTGCCTGGGGGACAGGGGGATTTTACACCTTC | CAWGTGGFYTF
few | TRBD2 | TRBJ2-5 | TRBV7-8 | TGTGCCAGCAGCTTAAATAGCGGGGGGGCGGGAGAGACCCAGTACTTC | CASSLNSGGAGETQYF
- | - | TRBJ1-5 | TRBV5-6 | TGTGCCAGCAGTTACTTTCGGGGAGGCGGTAATAGCAATCAGCCCCAGCATTTT | CASSYFRGGGNSNQPQHF
- | TRBD1 | TRBJ1-2 | TRBV19 | TGTGCCAGTAGCCGGGACAGGGAGAACTATGGCTACACCTTC | CASSRDRENYGYTF
- | - | TRBJ2-7 | TRBV6-1 | TGTGCCAGCAGTGCCGGGAGATCCCACGAGCAGTACTTC | CASSAGRSHEQYF
- | TRBD1 | TRBJ1-5 | TRBV28 | TGTGCCAGCCGGAGGACAGGGATTCCGACTATCAATCAGCCCCAGCATTTT | CASRRTGIPTINQPQHF
few | - | TRBJ1-2 | TRBV7-8 | TGTGCCAGCAGCCCACAGGACGGATATGGCTACACCTTC | CASSPQDGYGYTF
- | - | TRBJ1-1 | TRBV7-9 | TGTGCCAGCTCACTCACCGGCAGCGTTGAAGCTTTCTTT | CASSLTGSVEAFF
- | - | TRBJ1-5 | TRBV2 | TGTGCCAGCAGTGAAATTCAGGGGTTTAGCAATCAGCCCCAGCATTTT | CASSEIQGFSNQPQHF
once | TRBD2 | TRBJ2-7 | TRBV6-5 | TGTGCCAGCTCGGCGGGAGCCTACGAGCAGTACTTC | CASSAGAYEQYF
once | - | TRBJ2-1 | TRBV6-5 | TGTGCCAGCAGTTACGATGGAGACTACAATGAGCAGTTCTTC | CASSYDGDYNEQFF
- | - | TRBJ2-7 | TRBV30 | TGTGCCTGGAGACAATCCTCAGCCCTCCGGGGGGAGCAGTACTTC | CAWRQSSALRGEQYF
- | - | TRBJ2-2 | TRBV9 | TGTGCCAGCAGCGTTGGCAATGTAAACACCGGGGAGCTGTTTTTT | CASSVGNVNTGELFF
- | - | TRBJ2-3 | TRBV18 | TGTGCCAGCTCACCAAGACAGGAGAGCACAGATACGCAGTATTTT | CASSPRQESTDTQYF
- | - | TRBJ2-5 | TRBV6-1 | TGTGCCAGTGGGGAGTACCAAGAGACCCAGTACTTC | CASGEYQETQYF
- | TRBD2 | TRBJ2-5 | TRBV5-6 | TGTGCCAGCAGCTTGAGGACTAGCGGGGAGGAGACCCAGTACTTC | CASSLRTSGEETQYF
- | - | TRBJ1-2 | TRBV7-9 | TGTGCCAGCAGCTTCAGCGGTGGCTACACCTTC | CASSFSGGYTF
- | TRBD2 | TRBJ2-3 | TRBV4-3 | TGCGCCAGCAGCCCCCGTGGAGGCGGGGGGCTAGATACGCAGTATTTT | CASSPRGGGGLDTQYF
- | - | TRBJ1-4 | TRBV5-5 | TGTGCCAGCAGCGGAGTCGGTACCCCTAATGAAAAACTGTTTTTT | CASSGVGTPNEKLFF
- | TRBD1 | TRBJ2-2 | TRBV9 | TGTGCCAGCAGCGTGTCGACAGGGGACACCGGGGAGCTGTTTTTT | CASSVSTGDTGELFF
- | TRBD1 | TRBJ2-1 | TRBV18 | TGTGCCAGCTCGGGACAGGAGCTCTACAATGAGCAGTTCTTC | CASSGQELYNEQFF
- | TRBD2 | TRBJ2-1 | TRBV30 | TGTGCCTCGACGACTAGCGGGGGGGTCGCAAATGAGCAGTTCTTC | CASTTSGGVANEQFF
- | TRBD1 | TRBJ1-6 | TRBV7-9 | TGTGCCAGCAGCTTGGGACAGGGGGATTCACCCCTCCACTTT | CASSLGQGDSPLHF
once | - | TRBJ1-2 | TRBV10-1 | TGCGCCAGCAGTGAAAGGATCGGGGTCAGATATGGCTACACCTTC | CASSERIGVRYGYTF
few | - | TRBJ2-7 | TRBV5-1 | TGCGCCAGTGCCGGACAGAAACTTTACGAGCAGTACTTC | CASAGQKLYEQYF
- | TRBD1 | TRBJ2-5 | TRBV11-3 | TGTGCCAGCAGCTCCGGATCCGGGACAGCACAAGAGACCCAGTACTTC | CASSSGSGTAQETQYF
- | TRBD1 | TRBJ2-1 | TRBV9 | TGTGCCAGCAGCGTGGGGGACAGTCTCAATGAGCAGTTCTTC | CASSVGDSLNEQFF
- | TRBD1 | TRBJ2-2 | TRBV19 | TGTGCCAGTGACAGGGGGCAATACACCGGGGAGCTGTTTTTT | CASDRGQYTGELFF
- | TRBD2 | TRBJ2-1 | TRBV29-1 | TGCAGCGTTCCGGGACTAGCGGGGGGGCCGGAAAATGAGCAGTTCTTC | CSVPGLAGGPENEQFF
- | - | TRBJ1-1 | TRBV7-8 | TGTGCCAGCAGCCCTCCCGGGGGGCATACTGAAGCTTTCTTT | CASSPPGGHTEAFF
- | - | TRBJ2-3 | TRBV7-9 | TGTGCCAGCAGCTTCCCGACGGGAACCAGCACAGATACGCAGTATTTT | CASSFPTGTSTDTQYF
once | TRBD1 | TRBJ2-7 | TRBV6-6 | TGTGCCAGCAGGACAGGGGGTAGGTACGAGCAGTACTTC | CASRTGGRYEQYF
- | - | TRBJ2-5 | TRBV5-1 | TGCGCCAGCAGCTTCCGGGGGGCGCGGGAGACCCAGTACTTC | CASSFRGARETQYF
- | - | TRBJ2-5 | TRBV14 | TGTGCCAGCAGCCAACAACTAGCATCCCAAGAGACCCAGTACTTC | CASSQQLASQETQYF
medium-sized | - | TRBJ2-7 | TRBV6-1 | TGTGCCAGCAGTGAAGCTTGGCAGGGGAGCTACGAGCAGTACTTC | CASSEAWQGSYEQYF
- | - | TRBJ1-4 | TRBV4-1 | TGCGCCAGCAGCCAAGGGAAGGGGCAGTGGGAAAAACTGTTTTTT | CASSQGKGQWEKLFF
- | TRBD1 | TRBJ1-4 | TRBV5-1 | TGCGCCAGCAGCTACCGGGACAGGAGAGAAAAACTGTTTTTT | CASSYRDRREKLFF
few | - | TRBJ2-2 | TRBV5-1 | TGCGCCAGCAGCGCACAGGGAGTTGGGACCGGGGAGCTGTTTTTT | CASSAQGVGTGELFF
few | TRBD1 | TRBJ1-4 | TRBV18 | TGTGCCAGCTCATTTTACAGGGGTGAAAAACTGTTTTTT | CASSFYRGEKLFF
- | - | TRBJ1-1 | TRBV28 | TGTGCCAGCAGCACCGGACAGCAGAACACTGAAGCTTTCTTT | CASSTGQQNTEAFF
- | TRBD2 | TRBJ2-1 | TRBV6-4 | TGTGCCAGCAGTGACCTCCTAGCGGGAGGTGAGCAGTTCTTC | CASSDLLAGGEQFF
once | TRBD1 | TRBJ1-4 | TRBV2 | TGTGCCAGCAGTGTATCGACAGGGGCGAATGAAAAACTGTTTTTT | CASSVSTGANEKLFF
- | - | TRBJ2-7 | TRBV19 | TGTGCCAGTAGTTTTACTCCAACCTACGAGCAGTACTTC | CASSFTPTYEQYF